These 18 T cell receptor beta chains came from one sample sequenced in a study of blood T cell repertoires in COVID-19. Profiling relied on immunoSEQ multiplex PCR, and the TCRdb table lists in-frame clones only, not all of them. The table shows 290,000 or so clones, with around nine tenths occurring only once. Sequencing was performed on PBMCs or T cells enriched from blood (not recorded which). These receptors all stem from a woman aged 18 to 35 who had recovered from COVID-19.

This clone was observed a single time. CDR3 in amino acids: CASSAGRTIGNTIYF. The CDR3 nucleotides read TGTGCCAGTAGCGCGGGCCGTACAATCGGAAACACCATATATTTT. This chain uses TRBV19 with TRBJ1-3, with D hard to call. CDR3 length: 15 residues. Germline V CDR1 and CDR2: LNHDA, SQIVND (reference sequence). Trimming removed 6 bases from V and 4 bases from J, with 16 bases in between.

The rearrangement joins TRBV19 to TRBJ2-5, with 8 bases that match TRBD2. CDR3 size: 14 residues. Germline CDR1 reads LNHDA; CDR2 reads SQIVND (reference sequence). Losses at the gene ends were 4 bases for V and 5 bases for J; bases not matched to a gene: 6. This chain's CDR3 is CASSTGGRRETQYF. CDR3 nucleotides: TGTGCCAGTAGTACGGGAGGGCGTAGGGAGACCCAGTACTTC.

The V gene is TRBV5-1, the J gene TRBJ2-1, with 7 bases matching TRBD2. The junction had 5 bases not matched to a gene; V was cut back by 0 bases and J by 2 bases. Germline CDR1 and CDR2: SGHRS and YFSETQ. This CDR3 has 16 residues. The CDR3 DNA follows: TGCGCCAGCAGCTTGGGGCTAGCGGCTACCTACAATGAGCAGTTCTTC. This translates into CASSLGLAATYNEQFF. The whole variable domain, remainder taken from reference TRBV5-1 and TRBJ2-1, is KAGVTQTPRYLIKTRGQQVTLSCSPISGHRSVSWYQQTPGQGLQFLFEYFSETQRNKGNFPGRFSGRQFSNSRSEMNVSTLELGDSALYLCASSLGLAATYNEQFFGPGTRLTVL.

This clone was seen only once. V is TRBV5-6 and J is TRBJ1-2; the match to TRBD1 covers 10 bases. The CDR3 sequence is 14 residues long. V was clipped by 3 bases and J by 6 bases; unmatched bases: 5. CDR1 and CDR2 from the germline V gene are SGHDT and YYEEEE. The CDR3 is CASSSDRGSNGYTF. DNA for the CDR3: TGTGCCAGCAGCTCGGACAGGGGGTCGAATGGCTACACCTTC.

The chain uses TRBV5-8 and TRBJ1-1; TRBD1 might be the D (5 bases). Per the germline V gene, CDR1 is SGHTS and CDR2 is YDEGEE. Trimming shortened V by 4 bases and J by 3 bases, and 13 bases separated the two germline ends. The length of the CDR3 is 14 residues. CDR3 protein: CASSPYRRDTEAFF. CDR3 sequence (DNA): TGTGCCAGCAGCCCTTACAGGAGAGACACTGAAGCTTTCTTT. Looking up the rest from reference TRBV5-8 and TRBJ1-1 gives the full variable domain: EAGVTQSPTHLIKTRGQQATLRCSPISGHTSVYWYQQALGLGLQFLLWYDEGEERNRGNFPPRFSGRQFPNYSSELNVNALELEDSALYLCASSPYRRDTEAFFGQGTRLTVV.

The chain links TRBV29-1 to TRBJ2-7; TRBD1 matches at 8 bases. Germline assignment: CDR1 SQVTM and CDR2 ANQGSEA. The CDR3 totals 12 residues. For the CDR3, the DNA is TGCAGTTTTACAGGGGGTGTAAACGAGCAGTACTTC. Its translation is CSFTGGVNEQYF.

The chain links TRBV9 to TRBJ2-2, with 12 bases lining up with TRBD2. V trimming: 4 bases; J trimming: 5 bases; junction bases outside the gene matches: 3. This CDR3 is 15 amino acids long. The germline gives CDR1 SGDLS, CDR2 YYNGEE. The CDR3: CASSMTSGRTGELFF. In DNA form, the CDR3 reads TGTGCCAGCAGCATGACTAGCGGGAGAACCGGGGAGCTGTTTTTT.

J is TRBJ1-1 and V is TRBV7-3; D ambiguous. The CDR3 is made up of 14 amino acids. The germline V gene encodes CDR1 SGHTA and CDR2 FQGTGA. V was pared by 5 bases and J by 4 bases, with 14 bases between. CDR3 coding DNA: TGTGCCAGCAGCCGAACGTTGCGGGTCACTGAAGCTTTCTTT. Protein: CASSRTLRVTEAFF.

The rearrangement links TRBV29-1 to TRBJ1-4; no reliable D call. V was shortened by 3 bases and J by 3 bases, with 8 bases between the two germline ends. From germline, CDR1 is SQVTM and CDR2 ANQGSEA. The CDR3 runs 13 residues. CDR3 bases: TGCAGCGTTGATCGGGGAGCTAATGAAAAACTGTTTTTT. This sequence encodes CSVDRGANEKLFF.

V usage is TRBV10-3 and J usage is TRBJ1-1; 8 bases agree with TRBD1. This CDR3 is built from 14 residues. Germline V gene lookup returns CDR1 ENHRY and CDR2 SYGVKD. V lost 6 bases to trimming and J lost 4 bases; unmatched junction nucleotides: 7. The CDR3, as DNA: TGTGCCATCAGGGATACAGGGGGGAGCACTGAAGCTTTCTTT. This codes for CAIRDTGGSTEAFF.

The V and J genes are TRBV11-2 and TRBJ2-3; 7 bases are shared with TRBD2. The CDR3 runs to 16 residues. The germline V gene has CDR1 SGHAT and CDR2 FQNNGV. Trimming removed 1 base from V and 1 base from J; junction bases left unmatched: 5. CDR3 nucleotide sequence: TGTGCCAGCAGCTTAGCGGGGGGTCTACGCACAGATACGCAGTATTTT. This translates into CASSLAGGLRTDTQYF.

The rearrangement links TRBV5-4 to TRBJ2-3, with 8 bases matching TRBD1. Germline V gives CDR1 SGHNT, CDR2 YYREEE (reference sequence). The CDR3 sequence is 15 residues long. The V and J ends lost 0 bases and 3 bases, in that order; junction bases with no gene match: 3. The CDR3 DNA reads TGTGCCAGCAGCTTGGACAGGGGGATGACAGATACGCAGTATTTT. Encoded protein: CASSLDRGMTDTQYF.

V usage is TRBV3-1 (or the pseudogene TRBV3-2) and J usage is TRBJ2-3; the match to TRBD1 covers 8 bases. Per the germline V gene, CDR1 is LGHDT and CDR2 is YNNKEL (reference sequence). Trimming cost V 4 bases and J 6 bases; bases outside gene matches: 9. The CDR3 extends over 15 amino acids. The CDR3 protein is CASSPGQGDKDTQYF. The CDR3 nucleotides are TGTGCCAGCAGCCCCGGACAGGGAGATAAGGATACGCAGTATTTT.

J is TRBJ1-1 and V is TRBV5-1; no definite D call. Per the germline V gene, CDR1 is SGHRS and CDR2 is YFSETQ. V lost 4 bases, J lost 0 bases, and 7 bases lay in between. The CDR3 totals 13 residues. CDR3 bases: TGCGCCAGCAGCCGGTTAATGAACACTGAAGCTTTCTTT. Translation gives CASSRLMNTEAFF.

CDR3 DNA sequence: TGCGCCAGCAGAACGGGAGGGAATGAGCAGTTCTTC. Amino acids: CASRTGGNEQFF. The genes are TRBV5-1 and TRBJ2-1, with 8 bases lining up with TRBD2. The J segment lost 7 bases and the V segment lost 5 bases, leaving 2 bases of the junction unmatched. This CDR3 has 12 amino acids. Germline assignment: CDR1 SGHRS and CDR2 YFSETQ. The full variable domain, rest sourced from reference TRBV5-1 and TRBJ2-1, is KAGVTQTPRYLIKTRGQQVTLSCSPISGHRSVSWYQQTPGQGLQFLFEYFSETQRNKGNFPGRFSGRQFSNSRSEMNVSTLELGDSALYLCASRTGGNEQFFGPGTRLTVL.

The chain employs TRBV13 and TRBJ2-3; tentative D call: TRBD2 (6 bases). CDR1 and CDR2 from the germline V gene are PRHDT and FYEKMQ (reference sequence). The length of the CDR3 is 18 residues. Deletions cut 1 base from V and 4 bases from J, with 21 bases between. Here the CDR3 DNA reads TGTGCCAGCAGCTTAGTGGGAGGACCGACAGTCAGGTCAGATACGCAGTATTTT. This sequence encodes CASSLVGGPTVRSDTQYF.

The rearrangement joins TRBV2 to TRBJ2-3; TRBD2 matches at 8 bases. V shed 1 base, J shed 8 bases, and the junction held 17 bases outside the gene matches. CDR3 size: 18 residues. CDR1 and CDR2 from the germline V gene are SNHLY and FYNNEI. CDR3 bases: TGTGCCAGCAGTGAAGTTGGATTCGCGGGAGGAGTGTTCGGTACGCAGTATTTT. It translates to CASSEVGFAGGVFGTQYF.

The rearrangement links TRBV6-2 or TRBV6-3 to TRBJ2-5, with D unclear. Per the germline V gene, CDR1 is MNHEY and CDR2 is SVGEGT. Trimming pared 6 bases from V and 1 base from J, leaving 9 bases between. The CDR3 consists of 13 residues. The CDR3 DNA is TGTGCCAGCAGCCCGGGCATCCAAGAGACCCAGTACTTC. It translates to CASSPGIQETQYF.